The next 7 T cell receptor beta chains were all read from a single sample in a study of T-cell reconstitution after alpha-beta-depleted transplantation in children. During its preparation, the TCRbeta library received unique molecular identifiers. TCRdb itself ran the PCR reads through MiXCR, one entry per CDR3 protein. In the table there are hundreds of thousands of distinct CDR3 sequences, approximately 15% of which are singletons. The starting material was PBMCs, mostly from graft donor cells, obtained 360 days after TCRalphabeta/CD19-depleted stem cell transplant. Source of these receptors: a male patient between 10 and 17 years old who had a stem cell transplant for acute lymphoblastic leukemia, so the T cells may come from the graft donor.

The chain combines TRBV2 with TRBJ2-3; either TRBD1 or TRBD2 may fit D (5 bases each). The V end was cut by 6 bases, the J end by 3 bases, with 16 bases between. This CDR3 spans 15 amino acids. The V gene's germline CDR1 is SNHLY and CDR2 FYNNEI. CDR3 DNA sequence: TGTGCCAGCAGCGATTACGGGACGGCTACAGATACGCAGTATTTT. Amino acids: CASSDYGTATDTQYF.

The rearrangement uses TRBV12-3 or TRBV12-4 and TRBJ1-5; D remains unclear. The CDR3 runs 15 residues. V lost 6 bases and J 0 bases, leaving 12 bases between the germline ends. The CDR3 sequence: CASRVDYHSNQPQHF. The CDR3 coding sequence is TGTGCCAGCAGAGTGGACTACCATAGCAATCAGCCCCAGCATTTT.

CDR3 region: CSALPTSAYNEQFF. The CDR3 DNA reads as TGCAGTGCCCTCCCCACTAGTGCCTACAATGAGCAGTTCTTC. The chain combines TRBV20-1 with TRBJ2-1; maybe TRBD2 (5 bases). Trimming left V 6 bases short and J 2 bases short, with 14 bases between. This CDR3 contains 14 residues. CDR1 is DFQATT, CDR2 SNEGSKA, per germline (reference sequence).

This clonotype was detected a few times. V usage is TRBV20-1 and J usage is TRBJ2-2; D is ambiguous. With 6 bases removed from V and 3 bases from J, the gap between germline ends came to 8 bases. This CDR3 spans 12 amino acids. CDR1 is DFQATT and CDR2 is SNEGSKA in the germline V gene (reference sequence). The CDR3 sequence: CSAAQDTGELFF. The CDR3 DNA is TGCAGTGCCGCACAAGACACCGGGGAGCTGTTTTTT.

This clonotype was recorded a few times. The chain combines TRBV5-1 with TRBJ2-4; D may be TRBD2 (7 bases). V lost 0 bases to trimming and J lost 8 bases, with 9 bases between them. The CDR3 is 13 residues long. Germline CDR1 and CDR2: SGHRS and YFSETQ. This CDR3 is CASSLGGGDIQYF. The CDR3 nucleotides read TGCGCCAGCAGCTTGGGAGGGGGGGACATTCAGTACTTC.

This clonotype was seen a handful of times. The rearrangement uses TRBV10-3 and TRBJ2-7; weak D call: TRBD1 (5 bases). The germline V gene encodes CDR1 ENHRY and CDR2 SYGVKD. V was pared by 10 bases and J by 2 bases, with 9 bases between. The CDR3 has 11 residues. The CDR3 protein is CATTDTYEQYF. CDR3 in DNA: TGTGCCACGACAGACACCTACGAGCAGTACTTC.

This clonotype was counted a few times. The chain uses TRBV10-3 and TRBJ2-4, with D perhaps TRBD1 or TRBD2 (6 bases each). Trimming left V 2 bases short and J 0 bases short, with 11 bases between. Germline V lookup: CDR1 ENHRY, CDR2 SYGVKD. This CDR3 contains 16 residues. CDR3 loop: CAISERGDLAKNIQYF. The CDR3 DNA is TGTGCCATCAGTGAGAGGGGGGACCTAGCCAAAAACATTCAGTACTTC.